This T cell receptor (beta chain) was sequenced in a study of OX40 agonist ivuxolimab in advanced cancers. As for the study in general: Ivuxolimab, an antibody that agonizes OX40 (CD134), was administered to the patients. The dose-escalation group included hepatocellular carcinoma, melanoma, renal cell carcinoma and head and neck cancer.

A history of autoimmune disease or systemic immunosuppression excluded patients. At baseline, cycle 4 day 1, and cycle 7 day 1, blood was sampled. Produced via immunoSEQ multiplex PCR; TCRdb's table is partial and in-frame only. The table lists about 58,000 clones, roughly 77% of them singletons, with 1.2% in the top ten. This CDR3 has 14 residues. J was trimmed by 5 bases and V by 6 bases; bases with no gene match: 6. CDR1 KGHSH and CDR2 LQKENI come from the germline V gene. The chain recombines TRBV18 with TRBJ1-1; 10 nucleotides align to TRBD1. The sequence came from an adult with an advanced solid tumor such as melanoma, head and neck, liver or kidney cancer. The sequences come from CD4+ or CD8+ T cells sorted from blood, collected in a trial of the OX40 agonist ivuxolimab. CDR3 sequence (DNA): TGTGCCAGCTCGCGGGACAGGGGTCCAACTGAAGCTTTCTTT. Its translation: CASSRDRGPTEAFF.